Presented here are 21 T cell receptor beta chains from one specimen sequenced in a study of PD-1 blockade in classical Hodgkin lymphoma. Time point described: cycle 4 day 1 (C4D1), after less than 7 weeks of nivolumab. Relapse after autologous stem cell transplantation occurred in every patient, and brentuximab vedotin exposure varied. Using magnetic negative selection, the CD4+ T cells were separated out of thawed PBMCs. The method was immunoSEQ multiplex PCR; TCRdb's version includes in-frame clones alone and lacks a portion of them. The data hold over 10,000 clones, with 88% observed a single time. This material consisted of CD4+ T cells from blood, taken before the fourth cycle of nivolumab. These receptors all stem from a human donor with classical Hodgkin lymphoma.

The rearrangement uses TRBV15 and TRBJ2-7; weak D call: TRBD1 (6 bases). The CDR3 sequence is 15 residues long. Germline CDR1 is LNHNV and CDR2 is YYDKDF (reference sequence). Trimming removed 0 bases at V and 2 bases at J, with 11 bases between. The CDR3 bases are TGTGCCACCAGCAGAGACAATACAGGGCCCTACGAGCAGTACTTC. The encoded protein is CATSRDNTGPYEQYF. The full variable domain, its missing parts supplied by reference TRBV15 and TRBJ2-7, is DAMVIQNPRYQVTQFGKPVTLSCSQTLNHNVMYWYQQKSSQAPKLLFHYYDKDFNNEADTPDNFQSRRPNTSFCFLDIRSPGLGDTAMYLCATSRDNTGPYEQYFGPGTRLTVT.

The J gene is TRBJ2-7, the V gene TRBV7-2; D may be TRBD1 or TRBD2 (5 bases each). This CDR3 spans 14 amino acids. CDR1 is SGHTA and CDR2 is FQGNSA in the germline V gene. V dropped 1 base and J dropped 7 bases, with 14 bases sitting between them. The chain's CDR3 is CASSLGTGPREQYF. Here the CDR3 DNA reads TGTGCCAGCAGCTTAGGAACGGGGCCGCGAGAGCAGTACTTC.

The sample holds a few counts of this clone. The V call is TRBV18, the J call TRBJ1-6, with D possibly TRBD1 on 6 matching bases. CDR1 is KGHSH and CDR2 is LQKENI in the germline V gene. The V and J ends lost 2 bases and 9 bases respectively, with 17 bases between them. CDR3 size: 16 residues. Here the CDR3 DNA reads TGTGCCAGCTCACCAAGAACAGGGCAATTCGGTTCACCCCTCCACTTT. This translates into CASSPRTGQFGSPLHF. Based on the CDR3 plus reference TRBV18 and TRBJ1-6, the full variable domain is NAGVMQNPRHLVRRRGQEARLRCSPMKGHSHVYWYRQLPEEGLKFMVYLQKENIIDESGMPKERFSAEFPKEGPSILRIQQVVRGDSAAYFCASSPRTGQFGSPLHFGNGTRLTVT.

The V and J genes are TRBV27 and TRBJ2-5, with D hard to call. Per germline, CDR1 MNHEY and CDR2 SMNVEV (reference sequence). CDR3 size: 13 residues. The V and J ends lost 6 bases and 4 bases respectively, with 12 bases between them. The CDR3 coding sequence is TGTGCCAGCAGCCATAAGCCCAGAGAGACCCAGTACTTC. Its protein is CASSHKPRETQYF.

This clone was seen once. The rearrangement joins TRBV4-2 to TRBJ2-2; possibly TRBD1 or TRBD2 for D (5 bases each). Germline V lookup: CDR1 LGHNA, CDR2 YNFKEQ. The V and J ends lost 4 bases and 6 bases respectively, with 15 bases between them. There are 15 residues in the CDR3. The DNA for the CDR3 is TGTGCCAGCAGCCCTGTAGCCCGGGGCCCCGGGGAGCTGTTTTTT. It specifies CASSPVARGPGELFF.

This clone was counted only a few times. The chain uses TRBV18 and TRBJ2-6, with a possible D match to TRBD1 (6 bases). V was cut by 4 bases and J by 1 base, with 8 bases left in between. The CDR3 is 15 residues long. Germline-derived CDR1 and CDR2 are KGHSH and LQKENI. The CDR3 is CASSQQGSGANVLTF. The CDR3 DNA reads TGTGCCAGCTCACAACAGGGATCTGGGGCCAACGTCCTGACTTTC.

The rearrangement joins TRBV2 to TRBJ1-3; a possible D gene is TRBD1 (6 bases). V was cut by 4 bases and J by 0 bases, with 16 bases left in between. The CDR3 totals 17 residues. The germline V gene has CDR1 SNHLY and CDR2 FYNNEI. CDR3 sequence reads: CASSGGAGQYSGNTIYF. CDR3 nucleotides: TGTGCCAGCAGTGGGGGGGCGGGACAATACTCTGGAAACACCATATATTTT.

The CDR3 loop reads CASSLSGTAVRETQYF. CDR3 DNA: TGCGCCAGCAGCTTGTCCGGGACGGCTGTCCGGGAGACCCAGTACTTC. V gene TRBV5-1 combines with J gene TRBJ2-5, with D perhaps given as TRBD1 or TRBD2 (5 bases each). The V end lost 1 base, the J end lost 5 bases, and 18 bases lay between the germline ends. Germline CDR1 is SGHRS and CDR2 is YFSETQ. The CDR3 runs to 16 residues.

The chain combines TRBV30 with TRBJ1-1; D remains ambiguous. The CDR3 has 14 residues. Germline V lookup: CDR1 GTSNPN, CDR2 SVGIG (reference sequence). V was clipped by 5 bases and J by 7 bases, with 20 bases between them. Here the CDR3 reads CAWALAGIVSEAFF. For the CDR3, the DNA is TGTGCCTGGGCTCTTGCGGGCATCGTTAGTGAAGCTTTCTTT.

This clone was observed a single time. The chain employs TRBV6-6 and TRBJ2-4; D gene unclear. Trimming cost V 9 bases and J 6 bases, with 15 bases left between them. This CDR3 is built from 13 residues. Germline CDR1 and CDR2: MNHNY and SVGAGI (reference sequence). CDR3 coding DNA: TGTGCCAGAACACAGTATCAGGCAAACATTCAGTACTTC. Translation: CARTQYQANIQYF.

V is TRBV9 and J is TRBJ2-7; TRBD2 is a possible D gene (6 bases). CDR1 is SGDLS, CDR2 YYNGEE, per germline. The CDR3 has 16 residues. Deletions cut 3 bases from V and 0 bases from J, with 16 bases between. In nucleotides, the CDR3 is TGTGCCAGCAGCGCCGCCCGTGGGGGGAGCTCCTACGAGCAGTACTTC. Protein: CASSAARGGSSYEQYF.

V usage is TRBV9 and J usage is TRBJ2-7, with D uncertain. This CDR3 has 16 amino acids. Trimming took off 0 bases at V and 7 bases at J, with 20 bases between the two ends. Germline assignment: CDR1 SGDLS and CDR2 YYNGEE. The CDR3 reads CASSVGGGVSSEEQYF. Written as DNA, the CDR3 is TGTGCCAGCAGCGTAGGCGGTGGCGTCTCCTCGGAGGAGCAGTACTTC.

DNA for the CDR3: TGTGCCAGCAGCTTGACGGGACTAGCGGGAGGAGATACGCAGTATTTT. Translation gives CASSLTGLAGGDTQYF. This chain joins TRBV5-8 and TRBJ2-3; TRBD2 agrees at 15 bases. Trimming took 1 base from V and 5 from J; bases not matched to a gene: 2. CDR3 length: 16 amino acids. Per germline, CDR1 SGHTS and CDR2 YDEGEE.

The chain couples TRBV7-6 to TRBJ2-2; no clear D. The CDR3 covers 15 residues. Germline CDR1 reads SGHVS; CDR2 reads FNYEAQ. V was trimmed by 5 bases and J by 9 bases, leaving 19 bases between them. In nucleotides, the CDR3 is TGTGCCAGCAGCGCCGTGACGGTACTCAAAAGGGAGCTGTTTTTT. Its protein product is CASSAVTVLKRELFF.

V usage is TRBV28 and J usage is TRBJ1-2; D is uncertain. CDR3 length: 12 amino acids. Germline lookup yields CDR1 MDHEN and CDR2 SYDVKM. V lost 6 bases, J lost 5 bases, and 10 bases lay in between. In DNA, the CDR3 is TGTGCCAGCAGCCTGGGAGAGTATGGCTACACCTTC. It yields the protein CASSLGEYGYTF.

The V call is TRBV5-4, the J call TRBJ1-6; TRBD1 agrees at 9 bases. Germline V gives CDR1 SGHNT, CDR2 YYREEE (reference sequence). The ends lost 2 bases at V and 4 bases at J; junction bases unmatched: 1. The CDR3 length is 15 residues. The CDR3 sequence is CASSFGQGYNSPLHF. The CDR3 nucleotides read TGTGCCAGCAGCTTTGGACAGGGGTATAATTCACCCCTCCACTTT.

The chain uses TRBV18 and TRBJ2-1; 9 bases fit TRBD1. The germline V gene has CDR1 KGHSH and CDR2 LQKENI. The CDR3 has 14 residues. The V segment lost 4 bases and the J segment 4 bases; nucleotides outside the gene matches: 2. The CDR3 nucleotides read TGTGCCAGCTCACTCGGGACAGGGTACAATGAGCAGTTCTTC. Residues: CASSLGTGYNEQFF.

The count of this clone is one. This chain joins TRBV7-3 and TRBJ2-1; no definite D call. Between the trimmed V and J ends, which lost 0 bases and 4 bases, there was a span of 7 bases. Germline CDR1 SGHTA, CDR2 FQGTGA. The CDR3 sequence is 14 residues long. CDR3 protein: CASSLTSTYNEQFF. The CDR3 DNA sequence: TGTGCCAGCAGCTTAACTAGTACGTACAATGAGCAGTTCTTC. Drawing the rest from reference TRBV7-3 and TRBJ2-1, the complete variable domain is GAGVSQTPSNKVTEKGKYVELRCDPISGHTALYWYRQSLGQGPEFLIYFQGTGAADDSGLPNDRFFAVRPEGSVSTLKIQRTERGDSAVYLCASSLTSTYNEQFFGPGTRLTVL.

This rearrangement joins TRBV9 to TRBJ2-5; 7 nucleotides match TRBD1. The junction had 5 bases not matched to a gene; V was cut back by 1 base and J by 8 bases. The V gene's germline CDR1 is SGDLS and CDR2 YYNGEE. This CDR3 comprises 13 residues. The CDR3 sequence: CASSVQGTDTQYF. CDR3 in DNA: TGTGCCAGCAGCGTACAGGGGACAGACACCCAGTACTTC. The variable domain in full, with the rest retrieved from reference TRBV9 and TRBJ2-5, is DSGVTQTPKHLITATGQRVTLRCSPRSGDLSVYWYQQSLDQGLQFLIQYYNGEERAKGNILERFSAQQFPDLHSELNLSSLELGDSALYFCASSVQGTDTQYFGPGTRLLVL.

The V and J genes are TRBV6-1 and TRBJ1-2; D possibly corresponds to TRBD1 (5 bases). The length of the CDR3 is 14 residues. Trimming pared 1 base from V and 4 bases from J, leaving 10 bases between. Per germline, CDR1 MNHNS and CDR2 SASEGT. The CDR3 is CASSEGDSLYGYTF. The CDR3 bases are TGTGCCAGCAGTGAAGGTGACAGTCTCTATGGCTACACCTTC.

The rearrangement joins TRBV10-3 to TRBJ2-3; 10 nucleotides match TRBD1. The V gene end was trimmed by 6 bases and the J gene end by 3 bases; junction bases not matched to a gene: 6. Germline-derived CDR1 and CDR2 are ENHRY and SYGVKD. This CDR3 has 15 amino acids. The CDR3 sequence is CAIRPGQGRTDTQYF. DNA of the CDR3: TGTGCCATCAGGCCGGGACAGGGGCGGACAGATACGCAGTATTTT.